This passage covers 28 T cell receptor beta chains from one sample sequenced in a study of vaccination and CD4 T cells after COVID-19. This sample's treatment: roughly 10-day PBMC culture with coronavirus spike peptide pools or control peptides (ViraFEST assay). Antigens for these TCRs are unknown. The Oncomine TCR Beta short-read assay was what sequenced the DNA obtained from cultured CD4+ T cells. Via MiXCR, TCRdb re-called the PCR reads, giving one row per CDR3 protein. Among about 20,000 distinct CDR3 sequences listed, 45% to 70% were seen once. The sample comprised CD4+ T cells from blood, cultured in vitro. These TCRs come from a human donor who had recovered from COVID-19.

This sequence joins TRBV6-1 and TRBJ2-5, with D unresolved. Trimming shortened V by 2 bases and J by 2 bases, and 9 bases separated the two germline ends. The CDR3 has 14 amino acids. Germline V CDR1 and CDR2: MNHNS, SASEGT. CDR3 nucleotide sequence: TGTGCCAGCAGTGAATATGGCGGACAAGAGACCCAGTACTTC. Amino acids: CASSEYGGQETQYF.

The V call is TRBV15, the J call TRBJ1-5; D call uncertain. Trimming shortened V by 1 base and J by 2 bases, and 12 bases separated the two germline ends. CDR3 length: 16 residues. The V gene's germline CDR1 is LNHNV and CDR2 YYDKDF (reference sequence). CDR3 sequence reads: CATSRARSGGNQPQHF. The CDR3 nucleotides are TGTGCCACCAGCAGAGCTCGGTCTGGAGGCAATCAGCCCCAGCATTTT.

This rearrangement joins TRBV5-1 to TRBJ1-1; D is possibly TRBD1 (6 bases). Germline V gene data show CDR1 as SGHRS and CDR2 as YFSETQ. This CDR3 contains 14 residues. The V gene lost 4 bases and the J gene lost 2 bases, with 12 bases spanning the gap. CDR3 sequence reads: CASSRGDLNTEAFF. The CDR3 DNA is TGCGCCAGCAGCAGGGGGGATTTAAACACTGAAGCTTTCTTT.

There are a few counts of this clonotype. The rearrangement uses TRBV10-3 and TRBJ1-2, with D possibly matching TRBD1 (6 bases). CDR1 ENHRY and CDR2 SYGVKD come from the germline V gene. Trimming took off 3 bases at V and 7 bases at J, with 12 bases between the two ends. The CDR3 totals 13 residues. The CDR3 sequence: CAISDGGAFGYTF. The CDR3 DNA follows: TGTGCCATCAGTGATGGGGGGGCTTTTGGCTACACCTTC.

CDR3 DNA: TGTGCCAGCAGCCCAGCTGGGGCCCGGGGGCAGTACTTC. It encodes CASSPAGARGQYF. The chain links TRBV12-3 or TRBV12-4 to TRBJ2-7, with D tentatively TRBD1 or TRBD2 (5 bases each). V was clipped by 6 bases and J by 9 bases, with 18 bases between them. The CDR3 is 13 residues long.

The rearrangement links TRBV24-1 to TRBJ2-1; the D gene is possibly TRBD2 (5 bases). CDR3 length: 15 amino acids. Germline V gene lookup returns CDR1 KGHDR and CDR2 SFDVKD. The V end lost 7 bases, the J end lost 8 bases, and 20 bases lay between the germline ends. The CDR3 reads CATSSETTARDEQFF. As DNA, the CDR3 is TGTGCCACCAGCTCCGAGACGACCGCGAGGGATGAGCAGTTCTTC.

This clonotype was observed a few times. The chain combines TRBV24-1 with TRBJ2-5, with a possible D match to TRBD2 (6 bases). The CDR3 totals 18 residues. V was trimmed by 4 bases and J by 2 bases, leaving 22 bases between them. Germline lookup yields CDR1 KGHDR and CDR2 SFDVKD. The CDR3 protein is CATSDPGSAAVAQETQYF. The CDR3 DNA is TGTGCCACCAGTGACCCCGGGAGTGCGGCGGTTGCACAAGAGACCCAGTACTTC.

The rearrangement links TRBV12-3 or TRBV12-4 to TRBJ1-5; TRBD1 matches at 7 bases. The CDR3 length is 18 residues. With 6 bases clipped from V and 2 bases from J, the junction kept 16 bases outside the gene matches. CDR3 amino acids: CASRWDSYFIEGNQPQHF. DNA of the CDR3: TGTGCCAGCAGGTGGGACAGCTACTTTATAGAGGGCAATCAGCCCCAGCATTTT.

CDR3 sequence: CASSPGTHTDTQYF. In nucleotides, the CDR3 is TGTGCCAGCAGTCCCGGGACTCATACAGATACGCAGTATTTT. The chain recombines TRBV6-4 with TRBJ2-3, with a possible D match to TRBD2 (6 bases). This CDR3 is built from 14 residues. Per germline, CDR1 MRHNA and CDR2 SNTAGT. Trimming took 5 bases from V and 3 from J, leaving 12 bases between them.

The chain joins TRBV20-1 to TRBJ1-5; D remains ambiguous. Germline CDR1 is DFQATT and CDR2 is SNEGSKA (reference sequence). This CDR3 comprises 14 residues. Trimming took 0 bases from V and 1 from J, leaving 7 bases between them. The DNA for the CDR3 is TGCAGTGCTAGAGACAGGCCGAGCAATCAGCCCCAGCATTTT. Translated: CSARDRPSNQPQHF.

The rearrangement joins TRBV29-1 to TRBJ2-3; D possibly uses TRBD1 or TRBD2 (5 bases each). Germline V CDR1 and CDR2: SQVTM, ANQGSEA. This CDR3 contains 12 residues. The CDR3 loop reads CSYVGDTDTQYF. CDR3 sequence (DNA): TGCAGTTACGTGGGGGACACAGATACGCAGTATTTT.

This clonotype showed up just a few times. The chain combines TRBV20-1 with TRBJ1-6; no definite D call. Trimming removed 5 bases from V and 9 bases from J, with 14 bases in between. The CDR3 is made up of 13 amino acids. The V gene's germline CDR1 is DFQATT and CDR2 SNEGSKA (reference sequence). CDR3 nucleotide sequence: TGCAGTGCTTGGGGATCCCGGGGTTCACCCCTCCACTTT. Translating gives CSAWGSRGSPLHF.

CDR3 region: CSASGGPDTQYF. As DNA, the CDR3 is TGCAGTGCTAGTGGAGGGCCAGATACGCAGTATTTT. This chain joins TRBV20-1 and TRBJ2-3; possibly TRBD2 for D (6 bases). The CDR3 contains 12 residues. The germline V and J ends were trimmed by 3 bases and 4 bases, with 8 bases remaining between them. Looked up from germline, CDR1 is DFQATT and CDR2 is SNEGSKA (reference sequence).

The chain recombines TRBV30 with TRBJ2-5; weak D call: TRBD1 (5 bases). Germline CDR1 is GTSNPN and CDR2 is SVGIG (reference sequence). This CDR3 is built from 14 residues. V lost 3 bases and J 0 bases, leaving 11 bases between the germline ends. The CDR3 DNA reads TGTGCCTGGAGGCCGACAGTGTACCAAGAGACCCAGTACTTC. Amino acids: CAWRPTVYQETQYF.

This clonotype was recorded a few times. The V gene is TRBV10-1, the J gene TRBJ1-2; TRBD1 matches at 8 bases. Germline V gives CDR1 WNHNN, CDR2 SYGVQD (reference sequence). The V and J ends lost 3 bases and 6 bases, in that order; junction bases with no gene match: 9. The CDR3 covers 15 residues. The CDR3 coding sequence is TGCGCCAGCAGTGACCTACGACAGGGGCCAAATGGCTACACCTTC. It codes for CASSDLRQGPNGYTF.

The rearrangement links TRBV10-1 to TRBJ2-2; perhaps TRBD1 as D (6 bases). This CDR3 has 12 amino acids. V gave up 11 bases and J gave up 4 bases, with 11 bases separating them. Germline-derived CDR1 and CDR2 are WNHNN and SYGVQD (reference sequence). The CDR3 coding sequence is TGCGCCGGGGCGGACAGCACCGGGGAGCTGTTTTTT. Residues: CAGADSTGELFF.

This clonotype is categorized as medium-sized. The CDR3 DNA reads as TGCGCCAGCAGCGAACTAGCGAACACAGATACGCAGTATTTT. Protein sequence: CASSELANTDTQYF. J is TRBJ2-3 and V is TRBV5-1; 7 nucleotides match TRBD2. The germline gives CDR1 SGHRS, CDR2 YFSETQ. V shed 4 bases and J 2 bases; nucleotides not matched to a gene: 4. The CDR3 is made up of 14 amino acids. Looking up the rest from reference TRBV5-1 and TRBJ2-3 gives the full variable domain: KAGVTQTPRYLIKTRGQQVTLSCSPISGHRSVSWYQQTPGQGLQFLFEYFSETQRNKGNFPGRFSGRQFSNSRSEMNVSTLELGDSALYLCASSELANTDTQYFGPGTRLTVL.

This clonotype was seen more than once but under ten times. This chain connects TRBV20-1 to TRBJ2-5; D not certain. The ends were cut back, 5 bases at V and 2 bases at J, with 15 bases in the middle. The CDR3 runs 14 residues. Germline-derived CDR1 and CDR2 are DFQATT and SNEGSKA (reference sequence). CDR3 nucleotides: TGCAGTGCTCCGGACCAGCTAGGGCAAGAGACCCAGTACTTC. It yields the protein CSAPDQLGQETQYF.

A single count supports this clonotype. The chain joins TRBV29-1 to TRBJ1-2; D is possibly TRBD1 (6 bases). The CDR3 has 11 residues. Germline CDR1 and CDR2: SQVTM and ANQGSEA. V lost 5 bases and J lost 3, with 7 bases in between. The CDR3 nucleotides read TGCAGCGTTTACAGGGACTATGGCTACACCTTC. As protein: CSVYRDYGYTF.

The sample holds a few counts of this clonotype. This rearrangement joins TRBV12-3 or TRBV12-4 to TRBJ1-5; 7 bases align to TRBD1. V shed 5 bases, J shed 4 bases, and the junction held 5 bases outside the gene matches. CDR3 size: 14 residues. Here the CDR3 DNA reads TGTGCCAGCAGTCACGACAGGGTGAATCAGCCCCAGCATTTT. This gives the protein CASSHDRVNQPQHF.

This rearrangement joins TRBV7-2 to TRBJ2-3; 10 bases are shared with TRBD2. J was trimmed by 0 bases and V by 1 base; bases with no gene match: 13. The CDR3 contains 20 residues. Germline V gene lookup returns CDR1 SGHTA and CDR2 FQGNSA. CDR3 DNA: TGTGCCAGCAGCTTAGGTCCTAGCGGGAGCCCCGCGAGTAGCACAGATACGCAGTATTTT. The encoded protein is CASSLGPSGSPASSTDTQYF.

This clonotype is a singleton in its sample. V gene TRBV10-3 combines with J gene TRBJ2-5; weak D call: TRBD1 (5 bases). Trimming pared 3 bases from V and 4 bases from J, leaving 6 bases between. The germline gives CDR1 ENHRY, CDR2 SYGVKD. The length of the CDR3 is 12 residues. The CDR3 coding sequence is TGTGCCATCAGTGAAGGGGCAGAGACCCAGTACTTC. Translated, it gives CAISEGAETQYF.

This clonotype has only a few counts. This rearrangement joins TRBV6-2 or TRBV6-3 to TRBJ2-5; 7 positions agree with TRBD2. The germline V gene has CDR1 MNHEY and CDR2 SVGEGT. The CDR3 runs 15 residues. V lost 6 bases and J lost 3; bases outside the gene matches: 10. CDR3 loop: CASRGLAEPKETQYF. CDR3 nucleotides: TGTGCCAGCAGGGGTCTAGCGGAGCCTAAAGAGACCCAGTACTTC.

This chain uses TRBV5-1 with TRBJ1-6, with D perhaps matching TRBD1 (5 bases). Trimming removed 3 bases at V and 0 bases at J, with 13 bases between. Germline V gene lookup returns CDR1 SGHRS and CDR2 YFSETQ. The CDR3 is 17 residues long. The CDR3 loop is CASSSGGAHSYNSPLHF. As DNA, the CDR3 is TGCGCCAGCAGCTCAGGAGGGGCACACTCCTATAATTCACCCCTCCACTTT.

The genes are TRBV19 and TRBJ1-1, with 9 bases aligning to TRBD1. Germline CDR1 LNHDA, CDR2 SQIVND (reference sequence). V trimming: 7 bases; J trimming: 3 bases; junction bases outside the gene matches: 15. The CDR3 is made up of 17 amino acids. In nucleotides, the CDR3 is TGTGCCAGTATAGGGACAGGGAGAGGGCCTATGGACACTGAAGCTTTCTTT. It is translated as CASIGTGRGPMDTEAFF.

The CDR3 DNA is TGCAGTGCTCCAGCACTAGCGGGAGTCAGGGAGCAGTTCTTC. This translates into CSAPALAGVREQFF. This rearrangement joins TRBV20-1 to TRBJ2-1; 11 nucleotides line up with TRBD2. The CDR3 totals 14 residues. Germline trimming cut 5 bases from V and 10 bases from J; bases unmatched to any gene: 10. Germline V lookup: CDR1 DFQATT, CDR2 SNEGSKA (reference sequence).

CDR3 nucleotide sequence: TGTGCCAGCAGCCCCGGGACAGGGGGAGACGAGCAGTACTTC. Translation: CASSPGTGGDEQYF. The gene calls are TRBV11-1 and TRBJ2-7; 11 bases agree with TRBD1. In germline, CDR1 is SGHAT, CDR2 FQDESV (reference sequence). V shed 5 bases, J shed 5 bases, and the junction held 5 bases outside the gene matches. The length of the CDR3 is 14 residues.

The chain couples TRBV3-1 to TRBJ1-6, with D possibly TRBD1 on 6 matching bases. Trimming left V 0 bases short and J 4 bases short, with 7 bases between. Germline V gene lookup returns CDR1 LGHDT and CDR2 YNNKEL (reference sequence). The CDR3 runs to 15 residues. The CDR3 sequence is CASSQERGYNSPLHF. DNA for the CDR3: TGTGCCAGCAGCCAAGAAAGGGGGTATAATTCACCCCTCCACTTT.